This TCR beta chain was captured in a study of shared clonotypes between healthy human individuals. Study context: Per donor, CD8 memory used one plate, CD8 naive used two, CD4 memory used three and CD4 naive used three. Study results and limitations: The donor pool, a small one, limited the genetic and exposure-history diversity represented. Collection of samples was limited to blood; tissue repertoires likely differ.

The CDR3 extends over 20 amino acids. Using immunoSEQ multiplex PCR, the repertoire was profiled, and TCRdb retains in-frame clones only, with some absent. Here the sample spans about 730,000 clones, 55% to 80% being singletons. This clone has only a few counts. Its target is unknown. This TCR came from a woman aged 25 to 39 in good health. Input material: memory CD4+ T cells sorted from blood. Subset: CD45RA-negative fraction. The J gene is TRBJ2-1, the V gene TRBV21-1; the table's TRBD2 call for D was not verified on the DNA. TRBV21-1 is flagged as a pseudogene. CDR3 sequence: CASSNRDTATPKSSYNEQFF. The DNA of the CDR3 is TGTGCCAGCAGCAACCGGGATACAGCCACTCCCAAGAGCTCCTACAATGAGCAGTTCTTC.